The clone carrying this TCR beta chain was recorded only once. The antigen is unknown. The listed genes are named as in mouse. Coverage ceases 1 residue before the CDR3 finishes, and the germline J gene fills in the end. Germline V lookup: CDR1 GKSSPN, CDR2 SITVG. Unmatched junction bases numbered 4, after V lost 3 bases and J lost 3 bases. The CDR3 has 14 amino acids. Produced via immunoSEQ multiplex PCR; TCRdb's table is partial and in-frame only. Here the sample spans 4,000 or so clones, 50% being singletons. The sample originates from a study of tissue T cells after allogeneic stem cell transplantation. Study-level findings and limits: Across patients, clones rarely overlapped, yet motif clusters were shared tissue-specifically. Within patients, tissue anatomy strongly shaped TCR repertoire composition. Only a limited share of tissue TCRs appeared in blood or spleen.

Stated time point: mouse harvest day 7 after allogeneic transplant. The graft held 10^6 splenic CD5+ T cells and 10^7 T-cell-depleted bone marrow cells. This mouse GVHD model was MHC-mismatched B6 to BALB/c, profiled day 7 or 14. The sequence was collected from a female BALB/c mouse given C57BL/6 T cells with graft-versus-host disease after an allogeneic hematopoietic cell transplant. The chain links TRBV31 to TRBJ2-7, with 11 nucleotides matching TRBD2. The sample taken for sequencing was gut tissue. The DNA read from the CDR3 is TGTGCCTGGAGCCCGGGACTGGGGGTCTATGAACAGTAC. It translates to CAWSPGLGVYEQY. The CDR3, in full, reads CAWSPGLGVYEQYF. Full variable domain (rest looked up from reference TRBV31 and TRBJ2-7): AQTIHQWPVAEIKAVGSPLSLGCTIKGKSSPNLYWYWQATGGTLQQLFYSITVGQVESVVQLNLSASRPKDDQFILSTEKLLLSHSGFYLCAWSPGLGVYEQYFGPGTRLTVL.